Included here is one T cell receptor (beta chain) sequence, with context. This clonotype was seen repeatedly, ten times or more. Its recognized antigen is unknown. Per-base qualities were not stored, and no clone one base away is much larger. Trimming takes 3 bases off V and 6 bases off J; junction bases not matched to a gene: 7. CDR3 length: 14 amino acids, cysteine to phenylalanine. Here the CDR3 DNA is all that survives: 42 bases in frame from base 1. The germline V gene supplies CDR1 MDHEN and CDR2 SYDVKM. The data originate from a study of T cell repertoires in cytomegalovirus infection (dated by TCRdb to the late 2010s). As for the study more broadly: Donor HLA type was relevant to the analysis, because carriage of CMV infection together with the matching HLA type was indicated by public TCR beta signatures. Results and caveats for the whole study, not just this receptor: Carriers of CMV infection plus the relevant HLA type were discriminated by the cumulative frequency of public TCR beta family members in the study cohort and in an independent approximately 360-donor cohort. The ex vivo response was dominated by HLA-C-restricted CMV-specific TCR beta clonotypes, which also provided the single most frequent clonotype in two of eight donors.

Instrument on record: Illumina HiSeq 1500. The public reads were reanalyzed by TCRdb: fastp trimming at Q25, MiXCR alignment, in-frame beta chains only. Rows are unified per CDR3 protein, each entry keeping the most common DNA and genes. The sample profile shows 150,000 to 200,000 distinct CDR3 sequences; under 25% of them were found once. Around 3.1% of the sample is in the top ten clones. This clonotype was sampled from a human donor in good health (CMV status not recorded). Some clones in this sample may be carry-over from other donors' samples. The sequenced material came from PBMCs. The chain was built from TRBV28 and TRBJ2-7, with 8 bases matching TRBD2. The CDR3 reads as follows: CASSFGGAGGEQYF. The DNA is as follows: TGTGCCAGCAGTTTCGGGGGTGCGGGAGGCGAGCAGTACTTC.